A selection of T cell receptor beta chains follows, all from one sample in a study of shared clonotypes between healthy human individuals. The assay was immunoSEQ multiplex PCR, and TCRdb's table has in-frame clones only and misses some. The sample includes about 2 million clones, about 95% seen only once; the top ten take 1.1%. The sequencing input was naive CD8+ T cells sorted from blood. Receptors were obtained from a man aged 18-30 years in good health. Both conserved end residues are part of each CDR3. A D gene is named only where the DNA matches it firmly. The size entry is marked missing in some rows and otherwise reads once, few, many or a size class.

V gene	clone size	J gene	D gene	CDR3 DNA	CDR3 protein
TRBV15	.	TRBJ1-1	.	TGTGCCACCAGCAGAGATGGCCGGGTGAACACTGAAGCTTTCTTT	CATSRDGRVNTEAFF
TRBV11-2	.	TRBJ1-1	.	TGTGCCAGCAGATATATGAACACTGAAGCTTTCTTT	CASRYMNTEAFF
TRBV27	.	TRBJ2-3	TRBD2	TGTGCCAGCAGTTTATCAGGGGGACTAGCGGGGAGCACAGATACGCAGTATTTT	CASSLSGGLAGSTDTQYF
TRBV4-1	.	TRBJ2-1	TRBD2	TGCGCCAGCAGCCGGACTAGCGAGTACAATGAGCAGTTCTTC	CASSRTSEYNEQFF
TRBV4-3	few	TRBJ2-1	TRBD2	TGCGCCAGCAGCCAAGAAAGCGGGGGACTCTACAATGAGCAGTTCTTC	CASSQESGGLYNEQFF
TRBV10-2	.	TRBJ2-7	.	TGCGCCAGCAGTGAGGCGGCGGACGGCTACGAGCAGTACTTC	CASSEAADGYEQYF
TRBV19	.	TRBJ2-7	.	TGTGCCAGTAGTATTTTCGGGGGGCTAGAAACCTACGAGCAGTACTTC	CASSIFGGLETYEQYF
TRBV4-3	.	TRBJ2-7	.	TGCGCCAGCAGCCATGGCCGCTCCTACGAGCAGTACTTC	CASSHGRSYEQYF
TRBV9	once	TRBJ1-2	.	TGTGCCAGCAGCCCCCCGGGCAGTTATAACTATGGCTACACCTTC	CASSPPGSYNYGYTF
TRBV9	.	TRBJ1-1	.	TGTGCCAGCAGCGTAGCGGGGGCCATGAACACTGAAGCTTTCTTT	CASSVAGAMNTEAFF
TRBV27	.	TRBJ2-7	.	TGTGCCAGCAGCTTTCGGGTGTCCTACGAGCAGTACTTC	CASSFRVSYEQYF
TRBV19	.	TRBJ2-7	TRBD2	TGTGCCAGTCGCTGGACTAGCGGGGGGGACTCCTACGAGCAGTACTTC	CASRWTSGGDSYEQYF
TRBV10-2	once	TRBJ1-5	TRBD1	TGCGCCAGCAGTGAGTCACAGGGGGTTCAGCCCCAGCATTTT	CASSESQGVQPQHF
TRBV23-1	.	TRBJ2-1	.	TGCGCCAGCAGTCACCCTCCGGGACACTCTTTGGATGAGCAGTTCTTC	CASSHPPGHSLDEQFF
TRBV2	few	TRBJ2-1	.	TGTGCCAGCAGTGGTGTAGCCCCCGAGCAGTTCTTC	CASSGVAPEQFF
TRBV27	once	TRBJ2-3	.	TGTGCCAGCAGTGAGAGACTTTCTAGCACAGATACGCAGTATTTT	CASSERLSSTDTQYF
TRBV7-9	.	TRBJ2-7	.	TGTGCCAGCAGCCCCCGGCCAGCGGGACAGCAAACCTACGAGCAGTACTTC	CASSPRPAGQQTYEQYF
TRBV29-1	.	TRBJ2-3	.	TGCAGCGCCGAGGGCACAGATACGCAGTATTTT	CSAEGTDTQYF